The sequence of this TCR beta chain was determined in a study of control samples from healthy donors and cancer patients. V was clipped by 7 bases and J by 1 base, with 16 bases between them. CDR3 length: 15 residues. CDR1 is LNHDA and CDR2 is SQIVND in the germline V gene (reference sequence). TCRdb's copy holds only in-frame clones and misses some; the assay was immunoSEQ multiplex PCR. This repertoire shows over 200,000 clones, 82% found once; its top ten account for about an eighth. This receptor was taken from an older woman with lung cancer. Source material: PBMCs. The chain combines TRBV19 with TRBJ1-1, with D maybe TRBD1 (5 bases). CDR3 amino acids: CASMGGGGTNTEAFF. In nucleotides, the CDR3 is TGTGCCAGTATGGGTGGGGGGGGAACGAACACTGAAGCTTTCTTT.